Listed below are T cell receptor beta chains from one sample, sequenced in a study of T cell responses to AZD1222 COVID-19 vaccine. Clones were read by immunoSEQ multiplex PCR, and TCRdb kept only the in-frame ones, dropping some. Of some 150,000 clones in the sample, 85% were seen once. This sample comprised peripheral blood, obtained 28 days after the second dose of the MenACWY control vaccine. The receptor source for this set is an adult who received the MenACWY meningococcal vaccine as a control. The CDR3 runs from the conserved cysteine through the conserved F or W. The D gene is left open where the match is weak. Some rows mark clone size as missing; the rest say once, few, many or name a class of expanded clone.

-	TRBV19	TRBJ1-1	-	TGTGCCAGTAGTATCCCAGGGCCCAACACTGAAGCTTTCTTT	CASSIPGPNTEAFF
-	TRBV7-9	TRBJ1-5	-	TGTGCCAGCAGCTTAGGGGCGTCGCATCAGCCCCAGCATTTT	CASSLGASHQPQHF
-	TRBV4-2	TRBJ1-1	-	TGTGCCAGCAGCCAAGGTATTGGGGTGGACACTGAAGCTTTCTTT	CASSQGIGVDTEAFF
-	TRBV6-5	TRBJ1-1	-	TGTGCCAGCCCTGCCGAATGGGGGACTGAAGCTTTCTTT	CASPAEWGTEAFF
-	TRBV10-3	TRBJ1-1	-	TGTGCCACCAGGGGTTACGAGAACACTGAAGCTTTCTTT	CATRGYENTEAFF
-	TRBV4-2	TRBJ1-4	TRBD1	TGTGCCAGCAGCCCTCTCCTGAGACAGGGAACTAATGAAAAACTGTTTTTT	CASSPLLRQGTNEKLFF
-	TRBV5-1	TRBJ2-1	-	TGCGCCAGCAGCTTGGGGAGAAGCAATGAGCAGTTCTTC	CASSLGRSNEQFF
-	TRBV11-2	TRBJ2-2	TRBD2	TGTGCCAGCAGCTTAGGTGCGGGGGTAAACACCGGGGAGCTGTTTTTT	CASSLGAGVNTGELFF
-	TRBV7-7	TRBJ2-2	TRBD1	TGTGCCAGCAGCCCGTCAACCACAGGGGGCGCGAACACCGGGGAGCTGTTTTTT	CASSPSTTGGANTGELFF
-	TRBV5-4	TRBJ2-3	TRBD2	TGTGCCAGCAGCTTCCTAGCGGACAAGGAATATACGCAGTATTTT	CASSFLADKEYTQYF
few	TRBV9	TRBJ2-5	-	TGTGCCAGCAGCCGGTCTATCCTCCAAGAGACCCAGTACTTC	CASSRSILQETQYF
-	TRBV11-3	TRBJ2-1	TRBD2	TGTGCCAGCAGCTTATGGGCGGGAGACTCTGGGAGGTACAATGAGCAGTTCTTC	CASSLWAGDSGRYNEQFF
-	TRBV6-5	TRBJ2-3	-	TGTGCCAGCAAGAAAGAACCAGATACGCAGTATTTT	CASKKEPDTQYF
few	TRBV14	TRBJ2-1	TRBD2	TGTGCCAGCAGCCAAGATTTGGCGGGAGGGCAGTTCTTC	CASSQDLAGGQFF
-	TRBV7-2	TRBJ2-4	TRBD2	TGTGCCAGCAGCTTAGGACTAGCGGGAGCCCTAGCCAAAAACATTCAGTACTTC	CASSLGLAGALAKNIQYF
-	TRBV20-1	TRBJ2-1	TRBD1	TGCAGCTGGGACAGACACAATGAGCAGTTCTTC	CSWDRHNEQFF
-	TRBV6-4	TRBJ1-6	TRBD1	TGTGCCAGCAGGGGACAGGGGGGATCACCCCTCCACTTT	CASRGQGGSPLHF
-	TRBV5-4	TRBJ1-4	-	TGTGCCAGCAGCGGGGACATATCGAATGAAAAACTGTTTTTT	CASSGDISNEKLFF
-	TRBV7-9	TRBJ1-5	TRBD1	TGTGCCAGCAGCTCCATCGGGACAGCTAATCAGCCCCAGCATTTT	CASSSIGTANQPQHF
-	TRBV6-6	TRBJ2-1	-	TGTGCCAGCAGTCCGAACAGCGGAACCTCCTACAATGAGCAGTTCTTC	CASSPNSGTSYNEQFF
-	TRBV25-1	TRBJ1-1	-	TGTGCCAGCAGTGAATGGGGGGCTGGTACTGAAGCTTTCTTT	CASSEWGAGTEAFF
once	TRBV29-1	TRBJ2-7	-	TGCAGCGGTGCGTCGGGGATGAGTTTCGAGCAGTACTTC	CSGASGMSFEQYF
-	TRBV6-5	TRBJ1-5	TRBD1	TGTGCCAGCAGTCCGGGCAGGGGGCGTCAGCCCCAGCATTTT	CASSPGRGRQPQHF
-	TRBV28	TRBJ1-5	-	TGTGCCAGCAGTTTGGCCGTCTTCGGGGGCAATCAGCCCCAGCATTTT	CASSLAVFGGNQPQHF
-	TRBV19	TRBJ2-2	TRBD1	TGTGCCAGTACCTCGGGACAGGGCATCAGCGGGGAGCTGTTTTTT	CASTSGQGISGELFF
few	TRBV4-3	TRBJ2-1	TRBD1	TGCGCCAGCAGCCAGGTGACAGGGGATTACAATGAGCAGTTCTTC	CASSQVTGDYNEQFF
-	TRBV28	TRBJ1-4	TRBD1	TGTGCCAGCGGCATCCAGGGGGGGGGCGAAAAACTGTTTTTT	CASGIQGGGEKLFF
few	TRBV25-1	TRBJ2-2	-	TGTGCCAGCAGCGACCCTCGTGGCACCGGGGAGCTGTTTTTT	CASSDPRGTGELFF
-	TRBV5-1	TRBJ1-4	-	TGCGCCAGCAGCTTGGGTGGACAAGCAACTAATGAAAAACTGTTTTTT	CASSLGGQATNEKLFF